Listed below are T cell receptor beta chains from one sample, sequenced in a study of T cells in Graves' hyperthyroidism and ophthalmopathy. TCRdb reanalysed the multiplex PCR reads using MiXCR and keeps one entry per CDR3 protein. The sample includes about 600,000 distinct CDR3 sequences, roughly 14% of them seen just once. The source material was blood. These receptors all come from a woman aged 50 to 65 with Graves' ophthalmopathy. Both conserved end residues are part of each CDR3. Each record gives: D gene, V gene, J gene, clone size, CDR3 protein, CDR3 DNA. A D gene is named only where the DNA matches it firmly. Some rows mark clone size as missing; the rest say once, few, many or name a class of expanded clone.

d_call: -
v_call: TRBV25-1
j_call: TRBJ2-7
clone_size: -
cdr3_aa: CASSANSGTYEQYF
cdr3_nt: TGTGCCAGCAGTGCGAATAGCGGTACCTACGAGCAGTACTTC

d_call: -
v_call: TRBV20-1
j_call: TRBJ1-6
clone_size: many
cdr3_aa: CSATPSGTWEDNSPLHF
cdr3_nt: TGCAGTGCTACCCCCTCAGGGACCTGGGAGGATAATTCACCCCTCCACTTT

d_call: -
v_call: TRBV11-3
j_call: TRBJ1-4
clone_size: many
cdr3_aa: CASSLGTENEKLFF
cdr3_nt: TGTGCCAGCAGTTTAGGGACGGAGAATGAAAAACTGTTTTTT

d_call: -
v_call: TRBV15
j_call: TRBJ2-1
clone_size: few
cdr3_aa: CATSRDLTALTYNEQFF
cdr3_nt: TGTGCCACCAGCAGAGATCTGACGGCCTTGACCTACAATGAGCAGTTCTTC

d_call: -
v_call: TRBV20-1
j_call: TRBJ1-3
clone_size: few
cdr3_aa: CSARDPGAQNSGNTIYF
cdr3_nt: TGCAGTGCTAGAGATCCGGGGGCCCAGAACTCTGGAAACACCATATATTTT

d_call: TRBD1
v_call: TRBV6-2/TRBV6-3
j_call: TRBJ1-1
clone_size: many
cdr3_aa: CASSYPTPQGGTEAFF
cdr3_nt: TGTGCCAGCAGTTACCCGACCCCCCAGGGGGGCACTGAAGCTTTCTTT

d_call: -
v_call: TRBV7-9
j_call: TRBJ1-2
clone_size: few
cdr3_aa: CASSFSREDYGYTF
cdr3_nt: TGTGCCAGCAGCTTTAGCAGGGAGGACTATGGCTACACCTTC

d_call: TRBD2
v_call: TRBV27
j_call: TRBJ2-1
clone_size: -
cdr3_aa: CASSLLGTSGIQSTNEQFF
cdr3_nt: TGTGCCAGCAGTTTATTGGGGACTAGCGGGATTCAGTCTACCAATGAGCAGTTCTTC

d_call: TRBD2
v_call: TRBV4-2
j_call: TRBJ2-3
clone_size: -
cdr3_aa: CASNQDRGREGTDTQYF
cdr3_nt: TGTGCCAGCAACCAAGACCGCGGACGGGAGGGCACAGATACGCAGTATTTT

d_call: -
v_call: TRBV11-2
j_call: TRBJ2-1
clone_size: many
cdr3_aa: CASSLDRRVWYNEQFF
cdr3_nt: TGTGCCAGCAGCTTAGATCGGAGAGTTTGGTACAATGAGCAGTTCTTC

d_call: TRBD1
v_call: TRBV28
j_call: TRBJ1-2
clone_size: few
cdr3_aa: CASSSLGQPEGYTF
cdr3_nt: TGTGCCAGCAGTTCCTTGGGACAGCCCGAGGGCTACACCTTC

d_call: -
v_call: TRBV18
j_call: TRBJ2-1
clone_size: -
cdr3_aa: CASSPTTVYNEQFF
cdr3_nt: TGTGCCAGCTCACCCACTACAGTTTACAATGAGCAGTTCTTC

d_call: -
v_call: TRBV5-1
j_call: TRBJ1-1
clone_size: many
cdr3_aa: CASSLDRWNTEAFF
cdr3_nt: TGCGCCAGCAGCTTGGACAGGTGGAACACTGAAGCTTTCTTT

d_call: -
v_call: TRBV15
j_call: TRBJ2-3
clone_size: many
cdr3_aa: CATSREGLVGTDTQYF
cdr3_nt: TGTGCCACCAGCAGAGAGGGCCTAGTCGGCACAGATACGCAGTATTTT

d_call: -
v_call: TRBV9
j_call: TRBJ2-1
clone_size: -
cdr3_aa: CASSVDYSSSSYNEQFF
cdr3_nt: TGTGCCAGCAGCGTAGATTACAGCTCGAGCTCCTACAATGAGCAGTTCTTC

d_call: -
v_call: TRBV9
j_call: TRBJ1-2
clone_size: -
cdr3_aa: CASSPRTVAAYGYTF
cdr3_nt: TGTGCCAGCAGCCCTCGGACAGTTGCTGCCTATGGCTACACCTTC

d_call: TRBD1
v_call: TRBV5-1
j_call: TRBJ1-4
clone_size: many
cdr3_aa: CASSPGQQEKLFF
cdr3_nt: TGCGCCAGCAGCCCGGGACAGCAGGAAAAACTGTTTTTT

d_call: -
v_call: TRBV18
j_call: TRBJ1-1
clone_size: many
cdr3_aa: CASSPPTLGTEAFF
cdr3_nt: TGTGCCAGCTCACCACCGACATTAGGTACTGAAGCTTTCTTT

d_call: -
v_call: TRBV28
j_call: TRBJ1-1
clone_size: many
cdr3_aa: CAIKDGGNTEAFF
cdr3_nt: TGTGCCATCAAAGATGGGGGGAACACTGAAGCTTTCTTT

d_call: -
v_call: TRBV5-4
j_call: TRBJ2-3
clone_size: few
cdr3_aa: CASSLRLLSTDTQYF
cdr3_nt: TGTGCCAGCAGCTTAAGGCTTTTGAGCACAGATACGCAGTATTTT

d_call: -
v_call: TRBV7-2
j_call: TRBJ2-3
clone_size: many
cdr3_aa: CASSPNGGPSSTDTQYF
cdr3_nt: TGTGCCAGCAGCCCAAACGGGGGGCCATCTAGCACAGATACGCAGTATTTT

d_call: -
v_call: TRBV27
j_call: TRBJ1-1
clone_size: many
cdr3_aa: CASSLYHRENTEAFF
cdr3_nt: TGTGCCAGCAGTTTATATCACAGGGAGAACACTGAAGCTTTCTTT

d_call: -
v_call: TRBV6-2/TRBV6-3
j_call: TRBJ1-1
clone_size: few
cdr3_aa: CASSYFRQENTEAFF
cdr3_nt: TGTGCCAGCAGTTACTTCCGACAGGAGAACACTGAAGCTTTCTTT

d_call: TRBD1
v_call: TRBV13
j_call: TRBJ1-2
clone_size: few
cdr3_aa: CASSLGPPGGSGYTF
cdr3_nt: TGTGCCAGCAGCTTAGGCCCACCAGGGGGGAGTGGCTACACCTTC

d_call: -
v_call: TRBV12-5
j_call: TRBJ2-7
clone_size: many
cdr3_aa: CASVGSYEQYF
cdr3_nt: TGTGCTAGTGTGGGCTCCTACGAGCAGTACTTC

d_call: -
v_call: TRBV11-1
j_call: TRBJ1-1
clone_size: many
cdr3_aa: CASSQRPGRLNTEAFF
cdr3_nt: TGTGCCAGCAGCCAAAGACCGGGACGGTTGAACACTGAAGCTTTCTTT

d_call: TRBD2
v_call: TRBV7-3
j_call: TRBJ2-2
clone_size: many
cdr3_aa: CASSLRVAGTRGSGGELFF
cdr3_nt: TGTGCCAGCAGCTTACGGGTTGCTGGGACTAGAGGATCTGGCGGGGAGCTGTTTTTT

d_call: TRBD2
v_call: TRBV28
j_call: TRBJ2-1
clone_size: many
cdr3_aa: CASSGLGLAEQFF
cdr3_nt: TGTGCCAGCAGTGGACTGGGACTAGCGGAGCAGTTCTTC

d_call: -
v_call: TRBV20-1
j_call: TRBJ2-2
clone_size: many
cdr3_aa: CSARQANTGELFF
cdr3_nt: TGCAGTGCTAGGCAGGCGAACACCGGGGAGCTGTTTTTT